This T cell receptor beta chain was sequenced for a study of radiation and T cells in renal cell carcinoma. The table came from immunoSEQ multiplex PCR; TCRdb's copy has only in-frame clones and leaves some out. The sample records approximately 85,000 clones, 80% to 90% being singletons. Stated time point: blood 4 weeks post-SBRT, at nephrectomy. Treatment: 15 Gy SBRT to primary tumor, nephrectomy 4 weeks later. The sequenced sample was blood, obtained from a patient whose treatment included radiotherapy and nephrectomy. The receptor comes from a woman in her seventies with renal cell carcinoma.

The CDR3 sequence: CASSGQNNQPQHF. CDR3 sequence (DNA): TGTGCCAGCAGTGGACAGAACAATCAGCCCCAGCATTTT. The chain has TRBV6-1 and TRBJ1-5, with D possibly TRBD1 on 5 matching bases. The germline V gene has CDR1 MNHNS and CDR2 SASEGT. The CDR3 runs 13 residues. V was trimmed by 4 bases and J by 3 bases, leaving 7 bases between them.